In its sample, the clone carrying this T cell receptor (beta chain) ranks as large. This sample's treatment: preoperative locoregional IRX-2 cytokine immunotherapy. Samples came from a phase Ib trial of preoperative locoregional IRX-2 cytokine immunotherapy. Produced via immunoSEQ multiplex PCR; TCRdb's table is partial and in-frame only. The sample records 3,500 or so clones, around 70% being singletons. V was trimmed by 5 bases and J by 3 bases, leaving 13 bases between them. The CDR3 spans 14 residues. Germline V gives CDR1 MNHGY, CDR2 SAAAGT. The data were taken from a study of preoperative IRX-2 immunotherapy in early breast cancer.

Sequences were derived from tumor tissue, sampled after IRX-2 immunotherapy. The receptor comes from a human donor with breast cancer. The chain combines TRBV6-8 with TRBJ1-1; D is perhaps TRBD1 (6 bases). CDR3 loop: CASSARGRYTEAFF. The CDR3 DNA is TGTGCCAGCAGTGCCAGGGGTAGGTACACTGAAGCTTTCTTT.